Each of the 24 T cell receptor beta chains below was sequenced from the same sample in a study of T-cell reconstitution after alpha-beta-depleted transplantation in children. The TCRbeta library was prepared with unique molecular identifiers. A single record per CDR3 protein comes from TCRdb applying MiXCR to the PCR reads. The sample records around 680,000 distinct CDR3 sequences, approximately 15% being singletons. The input for sequencing was PBMCs from the stem cell graft donor, taken from the stem cell graft. All receptors derive from a human donor who donated a stem cell graft to a child with acute myeloid leukemia.

This clonotype was recorded many times. This chain links TRBV6-4 with TRBJ2-7; perhaps TRBD1 as D (6 bases). From germline, CDR1 is MRHNA and CDR2 SNTAGT. V lost 0 bases and J lost 6, with 15 bases in between. CDR3 size: 15 residues. This CDR3 reads CASSDSRGGPCEQYV. CDR3 DNA sequence: TGTGCCAGCAGTGACTCGAGAGGGGGACCCTGCGAGCAGTACGTC.

J is TRBJ1-5 and V is TRBV15, with no clear D. This CDR3 spans 14 amino acids. V lost 5 bases, J lost 4 bases, and 12 bases lay in between. Germline assignment: CDR1 LNHNV and CDR2 YYDKDF (reference sequence). The CDR3 here is CATSLEGWNQPQHF. In nucleotides, the CDR3 is TGTGCCACCAGCCTTGAGGGCTGGAATCAGCCCCAGCATTTT.

In this sample, this clonotype turned up many times. The V and J genes are TRBV4-2 and TRBJ2-1, with TRBD1 matching over 7 bases. This CDR3 is 15 amino acids long. With V trimmed by 5 bases and J by 8 bases, 12 bases remained unmatched. Germline lookup yields CDR1 LGHNA and CDR2 YNFKEQ. CDR3 DNA sequence: TGTGCCAGCAGCTACAGGACAGGCCGTCAGGATGAGCAGTTCTTC. Protein: CASSYRTGRQDEQFF.

This clonotype showed up just a few times. The chain uses TRBV10-2 and TRBJ1-2, with D tentatively TRBD1 (6 bases). The germline V gene encodes CDR1 WSHSY and CDR2 SAAADI. Between the trimmed V and J ends, which lost 7 bases and 8 bases, there was a span of 17 bases. The CDR3 extends over 13 amino acids. The DNA of the CDR3 is TGCGCCAGCACCCAAAGGGGGGGGGCCGGCTACACCTTC. Its translation is CASTQRGGAGYTF.

In this sample, this clonotype turned up many times. The chain couples TRBV6-5 to TRBJ2-3; 7 bases are shared with TRBD2. The germline CDR1 and CDR2 sequences are MNHEY and SVGAGI. Trimming at V came to 0 bases and at J to 11 bases, leaving 14 bases not matched to a gene. The CDR3 extends over 16 amino acids. CDR3 sequence: CASSYSGGEDRRGQYF. The CDR3 DNA sequence: TGTGCCAGCAGTTACTCGGGAGGGGAAGATCGCCGCGGGCAGTATTTT.

This clonotype was observed a handful of times. The genes are TRBV9 and TRBJ2-1, with TRBD2 matching over 10 bases. Germline-derived CDR1 and CDR2 are SGDLS and YYNGEE. The CDR3 contains 17 residues. J was trimmed by 6 bases and V by 1 base; bases with no gene match: 10. The CDR3 is CASSVLAGGRPSNEQFF. CDR3 bases: TGTGCCAGCAGCGTATTAGCGGGGGGCCGCCCAAGCAATGAGCAGTTCTTC.

Details on this clonotype: This may stem from a read error, because a much larger clone lies one nucleotide away. V and J are TRBV20-1 and TRBJ2-3; D is unclear. The CDR3 spans 13 residues. V was pared by 8 bases and J by 4 bases, with 16 bases between. Germline V gives CDR1 DFQATT, CDR2 SNEGSKA (reference sequence). CDR3 coding DNA: TGCAGTTCCAGGTGGCCCCCAGCAGATACGCAGTATTTT. Protein sequence: CSSRWPPADTQYF.

The chain is built from TRBV29-1 and TRBJ2-7; D gene uncertain. The CDR3 is 10 residues long. Trimming removed 4 bases at V and 6 bases at J, with 7 bases between. CDR1 and CDR2 from the germline V gene are SQVTM and ANQGSEA. CDR3 DNA: TGCAGCGTTGCGGACGCCGAGCAGTACTTC. It specifies CSVADAEQYF.

The V gene is TRBV18, the J gene TRBJ2-5; 13 bases match TRBD2. CDR1 and CDR2 (germline): KGHSH, LQKENI. Unmatched junction bases numbered 5, after V lost 3 bases and J lost 4 bases. The CDR3 totals 16 residues. CDR3 protein: CASSPGTSGVGETQYF. The CDR3 DNA reads as TGTGCCAGCTCACCCGGGACTAGCGGGGTCGGAGAGACCCAGTACTTC.

This clonotype has a count of ten or more. The rearrangement links TRBV10-3 to TRBJ2-5; no clear D gene. Trimming shortened V by 10 bases and J by 2 bases, and 5 bases separated the two germline ends. Germline V CDR1 and CDR2: ENHRY, SYGVKD. CDR3 length equals 10 residues. DNA of the CDR3: TGTGCCACCCCTCAAGAGACCCAGTACTTC. It specifies CATPQETQYF.

Turning to this clonotype: The junction departs from the called germline gene at one end, perhaps through a read error. This chain connects TRBV20-1 to TRBJ2-7; perhaps TRBD2 as D (6 bases). Germline loops: CDR1 DFQATT, CDR2 SNEGSKA (reference sequence). The CDR3 consists of 11 residues. In DNA form, the CDR3 reads TGCAGTGCCCTTACTAGCTACCAGCAGTACTTC. Protein product: CSALTSYQQYF.

This clonotype occurred a few times. The gene calls are TRBV7-9 and TRBJ2-1; TRBD1 aligns across 9 bases. Germline CDR1 is SEHNR and CDR2 is FQNEAQ (reference sequence). Trimming removed 1 base from V and 14 bases from J; junction bases left unmatched: 9. The CDR3 is made up of 14 amino acids. This CDR3 reads CASSLVQGAFREFF. The CDR3 bases are TGTGCCAGCAGCTTAGTACAGGGGGCGTTTAGGGAGTTCTTC.

J is TRBJ1-1 and V is TRBV5-5; D is unclear. The germline V and J ends were trimmed by 0 bases and 0 bases, with 15 bases remaining between them. CDR1 SGHKS and CDR2 YYEKEE come from the germline V gene (reference sequence). CDR3 length: 17 residues. This CDR3 reads CASSLGTSSRLNTEAFF. CDR3 nucleotides: TGTGCCAGCAGCTTGGGGACCTCGAGCAGGTTGAACACTGAAGCTTTCTTT.

Many counts were recorded for this clonotype. The chain is built from TRBV20-1 and TRBJ2-1; 9 nucleotides align to TRBD1. V was pared by 6 bases and J by 3 bases, with 12 bases of the junction left unmatched. From germline, CDR1 is DFQATT and CDR2 SNEGSKA (reference sequence). The CDR3 extends over 16 amino acids. CDR3 nucleotide sequence: TGCAGTGCGATCGGACAGGGGATGCTGGTCTACAATGAGCAGTTCTTC. Its protein product is CSAIGQGMLVYNEQFF.

This clonotype was counted ten times or more. The V and J genes are TRBV5-6 and TRBJ2-3; 7 bases map to TRBD1. The CDR3 loop spans 14 amino acids. The junction had 3 bases not matched to a gene; V was cut back by 2 bases and J by 3 bases. The germline CDR1 and CDR2 sequences are SGHDT and YYEEEE. The CDR3 DNA reads TGTGCCAGCAGCTTCCAGACAGGGACAGATACGCAGTATTTT. Translating gives CASSFQTGTDTQYF.

This clonotype was recorded at least ten times. V usage is TRBV12-3 or TRBV12-4 and J usage is TRBJ2-1, with a weak D call TRBD1 (5 bases). V lost 5 bases, J lost 12 bases, and 11 bases lay in between. The CDR3 has 11 amino acids. The CDR3 region is CASSPTVRQFF. The CDR3 DNA follows: TGTGCCAGCAGTCCGACAGTGAGGCAGTTCTTC.

The table lists this clonotype with many counts. The rearrangement links TRBV29-1 to TRBJ2-1; 9 nucleotides agree with TRBD1. CDR3 length: 11 amino acids. The germline CDR1 and CDR2 sequences are SQVTM and ANQGSEA. V dropped 1 base and J dropped 16; count of bases not matched to a gene: 5. CDR3 DNA sequence: TGCAGCGTTGAAGCGGACAGGGGCCAATTCTTC. Protein: CSVEADRGQFF.

This clonotype was seen repeatedly, ten times or more. This chain joins TRBV12-3 or TRBV12-4 and TRBJ2-7, with D tentatively TRBD1 (6 bases). Trimming cost V 7 bases and J 4 bases, with 14 bases left between them. The CDR3 is 13 residues long. The CDR3 sequence: CASMGTPRYEQYF. DNA for the CDR3: TGTGCCAGCATGGGGACACCTAGATACGAGCAGTACTTC.

The table lists this clonotype with many counts. The chain is built from TRBV12-3 or TRBV12-4 and TRBJ1-1; tentative D call: TRBD1 (6 bases). Deletions cut 4 bases from V and 4 bases from J, with 10 bases between. The CDR3 sequence is 13 residues long. CDR3 nucleotide sequence: TGTGCCAGCAGTTACAGGGTGGGCACTGAAGCTTTCTTT. Its translation is CASSYRVGTEAFF.

The rearrangement uses TRBV7-2 and TRBJ1-6; a weak D match, TRBD1 (5 bases). V lost 5 bases and J lost 5, with 13 bases in between. The CDR3 is made up of 15 amino acids. Germline assignment: CDR1 SGHTA and CDR2 FQGNSA. The DNA for the CDR3 is TGTGCCAGCAGCCCAGGGCCGAGGGATAATTCACCCCTCCACTTT. Its translation is CASSPGPRDNSPLHF.

The table lists this clonotype with many counts. The rearrangement joins TRBV15 to TRBJ1-1; maybe TRBD1 (5 bases). Germline loops: CDR1 LNHNV, CDR2 YYDKDF (reference sequence). With 0 bases removed from V and 8 bases from J, the gap between germline ends came to 13 bases. The CDR3 has 14 residues. The CDR3 loop reads CATSRDRGELEAFF. The CDR3 DNA follows: TGTGCCACCAGCAGAGATCGAGGGGAATTAGAAGCTTTCTTT.

The V and J genes are TRBV6-6 and TRBJ1-5; D remains unclear. Germline CDR1 MNHNY, CDR2 SVGAGI (reference sequence). The CDR3 extends over 12 amino acids. Trimming removed 4 bases at V and 10 bases at J, with 11 bases between. In DNA, the CDR3 is TGTGCCAGCAGTTCCCCGGATCCCCCCCAGCATTTT. Amino acids: CASSSPDPPQHF.

This clonotype showed up many times. The chain recombines TRBV20-1 with TRBJ2-6; tentative D call: TRBD1 (5 bases). There are 14 residues in the CDR3. Trimming took 5 bases from V and 0 from J, leaving 8 bases between them. Germline CDR1 DFQATT, CDR2 SNEGSKA (reference sequence). The chain's CDR3 is CSASRVSGANVLTF. DNA for the CDR3: TGCAGTGCTTCCAGGGTCTCTGGGGCCAACGTCCTGACTTTC.

The J gene is TRBJ2-3, the V gene TRBV20-1; 7 nucleotides match TRBD2. The CDR3 runs 14 residues. The germline gives CDR1 DFQATT, CDR2 SNEGSKA (reference sequence). With V trimmed by 5 bases and J by 3 bases, 8 bases remained unmatched. The CDR3 reads CSALKRGLTDTQYF. The CDR3 DNA is TGCAGTGCTCTTAAGCGGGGACTGACAGATACGCAGTATTTT.